The present T cell receptor (beta chain) was sequenced within a study of OX40 agonist ivuxolimab in advanced cancers. For the study at large: The patients received agonistic anti-OX40 (CD134) antibody ivuxolimab.

Generated by immunoSEQ multiplex PCR, the TCRdb table keeps only in-frame clones and is missing some. The table records around 80,000 clones, about 85% of them present only once. The CDR3 is 13 residues long. In germline, CDR1 is SGHTA, CDR2 FQGNSA. The V and J ends lost 1 base and 1 base respectively, with 4 bases between them. To note about this clone: This sample also contains other DNA sequences that code for the same CDR3.

This sequence joins TRBV7-2 and TRBJ1-2; D not certain. The TCR sequence derives from an adult with an advanced solid tumor such as melanoma, head and neck, liver or kidney cancer. Sequencing was performed on CD4+ or CD8+ T cells sorted from blood, taken in a trial of the OX40 agonist ivuxolimab. DNA of the CDR3: TGTGCCAGCAGCTTAGGCCGTAACTATGGCTACACCTTC. It specifies CASSLGRNYGYTF.